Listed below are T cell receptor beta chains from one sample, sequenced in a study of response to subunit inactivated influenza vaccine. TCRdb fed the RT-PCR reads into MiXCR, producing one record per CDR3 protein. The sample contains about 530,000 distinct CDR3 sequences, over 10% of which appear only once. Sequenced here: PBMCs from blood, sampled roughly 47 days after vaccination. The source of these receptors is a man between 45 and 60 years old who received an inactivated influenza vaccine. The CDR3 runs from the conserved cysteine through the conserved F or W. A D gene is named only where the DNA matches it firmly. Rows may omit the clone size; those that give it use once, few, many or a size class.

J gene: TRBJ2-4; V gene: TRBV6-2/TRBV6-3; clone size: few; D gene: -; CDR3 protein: CASSYGGLGAKNIQYF; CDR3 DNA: TGTGCCAGCAGTTACGGGGGTCTGGGAGCCAAAAACATTCAGTACTTC
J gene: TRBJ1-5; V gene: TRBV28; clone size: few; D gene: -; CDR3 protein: CASSPGKRGSNQPQHF; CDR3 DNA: TGTGCCAGCAGTCCGGGCAAGCGGGGTAGCAATCAGCCCCAGCATTTT
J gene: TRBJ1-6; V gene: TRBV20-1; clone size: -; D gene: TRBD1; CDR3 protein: CSARSQGALDNSPLHF; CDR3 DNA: TGCAGTGCTAGAAGCCAGGGGGCTCTTGATAATTCACCCCTCCACTTT
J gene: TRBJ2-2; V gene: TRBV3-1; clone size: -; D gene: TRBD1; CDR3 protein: CASSHGTGNTGELFF; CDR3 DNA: TGTGCCAGCAGCCACGGGACAGGGAACACCGGGGAGCTGTTTTTT
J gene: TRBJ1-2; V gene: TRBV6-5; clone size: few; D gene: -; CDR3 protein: CASSKNSGGYTF; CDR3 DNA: TGTGCCAGCAGTAAAAACAGCGGTGGCTACACCTTC
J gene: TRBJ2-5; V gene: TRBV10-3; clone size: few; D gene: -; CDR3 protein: CAISDEGRETQYF; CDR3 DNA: TGTGCCATCAGTGACGAGGGACGAGAGACCCAGTACTTC
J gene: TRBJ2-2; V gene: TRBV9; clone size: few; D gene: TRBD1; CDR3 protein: CASSNGQGVNTGELFF; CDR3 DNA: TGTGCCAGCAGCAACGGACAGGGGGTGAACACCGGGGAGCTGTTTTTT
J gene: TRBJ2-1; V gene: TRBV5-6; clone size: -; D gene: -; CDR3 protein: CASSPAGKGNNEQFF; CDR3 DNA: TGTGCCAGCAGCCCGGCAGGGAAGGGGAACAATGAGCAGTTCTTC
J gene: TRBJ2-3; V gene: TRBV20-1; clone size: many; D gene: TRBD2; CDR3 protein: CSAGLAGFTDTQYF; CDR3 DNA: TGCAGTGCAGGGCTAGCGGGGTTCACAGATACGCAGTATTTT
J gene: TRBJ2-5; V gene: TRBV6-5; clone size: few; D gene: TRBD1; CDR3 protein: CASSYWSGGQETQYF; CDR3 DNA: TGTGCCAGCAGTTACTGGTCAGGGGGCCAAGAGACCCAGTACTTC
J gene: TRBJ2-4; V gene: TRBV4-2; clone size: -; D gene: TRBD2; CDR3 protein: CASSQDIEGAGRDIQYF; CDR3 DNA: TGTGCCAGCAGCCAAGATATTGAAGGGGCCGGGAGGGACATTCAGTACTTC
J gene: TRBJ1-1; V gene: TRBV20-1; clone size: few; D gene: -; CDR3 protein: CSARDSYASEGLFAFF; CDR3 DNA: TGCAGTGCTAGAGATTCTTATGCATCCGAGGGCCTGTTTGCTTTCTTT